This TCR beta chain was obtained from a study of T cell clones after liver transplantation. In regard to this clone: The target antigen is unknown.

This CDR3 region has 14 residues. Trimming removed 2 bases at V and 1 base at J, with 6 bases between. The germline gives CDR1 KGHSH, CDR2 LQKENI. Overall study results and limits: A larger donor-reactive than third-party decline suggested partial antigen-specific deletion.

Method: immunoSEQ multiplex PCR; TCRdb's copy keeps in-frame clones and lacks some. This sample carries more than 100,000 clones, around four fifths of them seen once, and the ten largest clones take approximately 3%. V gene TRBV18 combines with J gene TRBJ1-5; no firm D call. The source material was CD4+ T cells from blood, sampled 47 months after liver transplant. The sequence was obtained from a human patient who received a liver transplant. Part of the T cell pool may stem from the graft donor. Written as DNA, the CDR3 is TGTGCCAGCTCACCATCACAGAGCAATCAGCCCCAGCATTTT. It is translated as CASSPSQSNQPQHF.